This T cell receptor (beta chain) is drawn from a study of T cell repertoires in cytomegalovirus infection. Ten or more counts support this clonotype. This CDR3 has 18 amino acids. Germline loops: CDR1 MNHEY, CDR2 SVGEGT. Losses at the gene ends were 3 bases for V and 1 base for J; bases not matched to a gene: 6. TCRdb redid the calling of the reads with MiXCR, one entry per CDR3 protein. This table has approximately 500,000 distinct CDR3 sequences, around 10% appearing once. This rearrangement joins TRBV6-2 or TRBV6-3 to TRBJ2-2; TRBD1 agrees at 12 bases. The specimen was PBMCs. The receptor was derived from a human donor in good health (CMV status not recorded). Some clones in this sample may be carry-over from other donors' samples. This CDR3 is CASSYFGTGGENTGELFF. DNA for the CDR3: TGTGCCAGCAGTTATTTCGGGACAGGGGGCGAGAACACCGGGGAGCTGTTTTTT.